These T cell receptor beta chains were read from a single sample in a study. Using its own MiXCR run on the 5' RACE reads, TCRdb lists one record per CDR3 protein. The data contain 30,000 to 35,000 distinct CDR3 sequences, roughly a quarter of them singletons. The sequenced material came from tumor-infiltrating Tregs sorted from the breast tumor. The receptors were gathered from a female donor with breast cancer. CDR3s include the opening cysteine and the closing phenylalanine or tryptophan. Fields, in order: D gene, clone size, J gene, V gene, CDR3 DNA, CDR3 protein. A D gene is named only where the DNA matches it firmly. Size tells how often a clone was seen (once, few, many) or the class of an expanded clone, and some rows leave it out.

>TRBD1|.|TRBJ2-3|TRBV29-1
TGCAGCGTTGGAGGACAGGGCGACACCACAGATACGCAGTATTTT
CSVGGQGDTTDTQYF
>.|many|TRBJ2-1|TRBV2
TGTGCCAGCAGTGTAAGGGGAGACTACAATGAGCAGTTCTTC
CASSVRGDYNEQFF
>.|.|TRBJ2-4|TRBV6-1
TGTGCCAGCAGTGACGGACAGCGGTCACTGTACTTC
CASSDGQRSLYF
>.|few|TRBJ2-2|TRBV27
TGTGCCACCACGGGACAAAACACCGGGGAGCTGTTTTTT
CATTGQNTGELFF
>TRBD1|many|TRBJ1-5|TRBV6-1
TGTGCCAGCAGTGACCGGACAGGGGGCAGGAATCAGCCCCAGCATTTT
CASSDRTGGRNQPQHF
>.|.|TRBJ1-2|TRBV24-1
TGTGCCACCAGTGATTCGGGGACTGGCAGGGCTATGAGGGGCTACACCTTC
CATSDSGTGRAMRGYTF
>TRBD2|.|TRBJ2-1|TRBV20-1
TGCAGCGCCCGGACTAGCGGGAGACTTGAGCAGTTCTTC
CSARTSGRLEQFF
>.|medium-sized|TRBJ1-5|TRBV15
TGTGCCACCAGCAGAGGGATTCAGCCCCAGCATTTT
CATSRGIQPQHF
>TRBD1|.|TRBJ2-1|TRBV20-1
TGCAATGCTCGACAGGGGGCTTCGACCTACAATGAGCAGTTCTTC
CNARQGASTYNEQFF
>.|many|TRBJ2-7|TRBV2
TGTGCCAGCACCCGACAGGTATCCTACGAGCAGTACTTC
CASTRQVSYEQYF
>TRBD1|.|TRBJ2-3|TRBV12-3/TRBV12-4
TGTGCCAGCAGTTTAAGGACAGGCGCCGTCGGCACAGATACGCAGTATTTT
CASSLRTGAVGTDTQYF
>TRBD1|few|TRBJ1-5|TRBV19
TGTGCCAGTAGTGTGGGACAGGGGGCTTATCAGCCCCAGCATTTT
CASSVGQGAYQPQHF
>TRBD2|.|TRBJ2-1|TRBV5-4
TGTGCCAGCAGACTAGCGGGCCTCAATGAGCAGTTCTTC
CASRLAGLNEQFF
>.|many|TRBJ2-1|TRBV11-2
TGTGCCAGCAGCTTATTGGGACTGAGGAACAATGAGCAGTTCTTC
CASSLLGLRNNEQFF
>.|.|TRBJ1-1|TRBV7-2
TGTGCCAGCAGCTTGGGGACTGAAGCTTTCTTT
CASSLGTEAFF
>.|many|TRBJ1-5|TRBV6-1
TGTGCCAGCAGTGAAACAGGGCTCAATCAGCCCCAGCATTTT
CASSETGLNQPQHF
>.|.|TRBJ2-5|TRBV20-1
TGCAGTGCTACCCGCAACTCCAGGGTTGGCGAGACCCAGTACTTC
CSATRNSRVGETQYF
>TRBD2|.|TRBJ2-7|TRBV4-2
TGTGCCAGCAGCCTTATGCAATCTCGGACTAGCGGGAGTTACGAGCAGTACTTC
CASSLMQSRTSGSYEQYF
>.|many|TRBJ1-4|TRBV28
TGTGCCAGCAGTCGACCAGGTTCGGGTGAAAAACTGTTTTTT
CASSRPGSGEKLFF
>TRBD1|many|TRBJ2-1|TRBV9
TGTGCCAGCAGCTCCGGGACAGGGGTCTACAATGAGCAGTTCTTC
CASSSGTGVYNEQFF
>.|.|TRBJ2-7|TRBV7-9
TGTGCCAGCAGCCTAAAGACCGCTACAAGGGAGCCCACCTACGAGCAGTACTTC
CASSLKTATREPTYEQYF
>TRBD2|.|TRBJ2-3|TRBV30
TGTGCCTGGAGTGTTTTAGCGGGTCGCACAGATACGCAGTATTTT
CAWSVLAGRTDTQYF
>.|many|TRBJ1-1|TRBV29-1
TGCAGCGTTGAAGACCGGACGGGGGGCACTGAAGCTTTCTTT
CSVEDRTGGTEAFF
>.|few|TRBJ1-1|TRBV20-1
TGCAGTGCTAGAGATTGGGGCGACAGGAACACTGAAGCTTTCTTT
CSARDWGDRNTEAFF
>TRBD1|.|TRBJ2-1|TRBV19
TGTGCCAGTACAGGGGACAGGGTCTACAATGAGCAGTTCTTC
CASTGDRVYNEQFF
>TRBD1|.|TRBJ1-1|TRBV12-3/TRBV12-4
TGTGCCAGCAGTTTTCAGGGGGGGAACACTGAAGCTTTCTTT
CASSFQGGNTEAFF
>.|.|TRBJ1-6|TRBV4-1
TGCGCCAGCAGCCAAGATCTAAGTTTAACAGGGTCATATTCACCCCTCCACTTT
CASSQDLSLTGSYSPLHF
>.|medium-sized|TRBJ2-5|TRBV5-1
TGCGCCAGCAGCTTGGGAGACAGGCAAGAGACCCAGTACTTC
CASSLGDRQETQYF
>.|.|TRBJ2-1|TRBV2
TGTGCCAGCAGTGAAGCCCTGACAGGCGGGCAGTTCTTC
CASSEALTGGQFF
>.|.|TRBJ2-2|TRBV6-1
TGTGCCAGCAGTGCTCGGACTCGACGCACCGGGGAGCTGTTTTTT
CASSARTRRTGELFF
>.|.|TRBJ1-4|TRBV12-3/TRBV12-4
TGTGCCAGCGGGGTTTCGGACAGAGCTAATGAAAAACTGTTTTTT
CASGVSDRANEKLFF
>.|.|TRBJ1-3|TRBV21-1
TGTGCCAGCAGCAAAGGAATAGGGGGCTTCTCTGGAAAAACCATATATTTT
CASSKGIGGFSGKTIYF
>.|.|TRBJ1-1|TRBV6-5
TGTGCCAGCAGTTACTCCAGGGTGGTGAACACTGAAGCTTTCTTT
CASSYSRVVNTEAFF
>.|medium-sized|TRBJ1-1|TRBV6-5
TGTGCCAGCAGCACTATACAGGGTTCTGAAGCTTTCTTT
CASSTIQGSEAFF
>.|.|TRBJ2-3|TRBV7-6
TGTGCCAGCAGCCCCCAAGCAGCCCCAGATACGCAGTATTTT
CASSPQAAPDTQYF
>.|.|TRBJ1-1|TRBV19
TGTGCCGGTAGTATGGAGGGCCTGGGGGACACTGAAGCTTTCTTT
CAGSMEGLGDTEAFF
>TRBD2|.|TRBJ2-3|TRBV14
TGTGCCAACAGCCAAGACCTAGCGGGAGGACCCACAGATACGCAGTATTTT
CANSQDLAGGPTDTQYF
>TRBD1|once|TRBJ1-5|TRBV19
TGTGCCAGTAGTGCCTGGGACAGGGTCGATCAGCCCCAGCATTTT
CASSAWDRVDQPQHF
>.|few|TRBJ2-7|TRBV25-1
TGTGCCAGCAGTTGGGCGGGCCCTTACGAGCAGTACTTC
CASSWAGPYEQYF
>.|few|TRBJ1-1|TRBV20-1
TGCAGTGCTAGGGCTTCAGGGAGTATGAACACTGAAGCTTTCTTT
CSARASGSMNTEAFF
>.|.|TRBJ1-5|TRBV25-1
TGTGCCAGCAGCGGGGGATGGGATGTCGGTCAGCCCCAGCATTTT
CASSGGWDVGQPQHF
>.|many|TRBJ1-5|TRBV18
TGTGCCAGCTCACCACCAGGACAGCCTTTATTCCAGCCCCAGCATTTT
CASSPPGQPLFQPQHF
>.|.|TRBJ1-1|TRBV30
TGTGCCGCCTCACAAGGGTTGACCATGAACACTGAAGCTTTCTTT
CAASQGLTMNTEAFF
>TRBD1|.|TRBJ2-1|TRBV12-3/TRBV12-4
TGTGCCAGCAGTTTAGGGTTTGTAGGTCCCGCAGGGGGTAGCATCTCCTACAATGAGCAGTTCTTC
CASSLGFVGPAGGSISYNEQFF
>.|many|TRBJ1-3|TRBV12-3/TRBV12-4
TGTGCCAGCAGCATCAGGGGCAGTCCATCTGGAAACACCATATATTTT
CASSIRGSPSGNTIYF
>.|few|TRBJ1-1|TRBV24-1
TGTGCCACCAGTGAAACGGGGCCTGGGGCTTTCTTT
CATSETGPGAFF
>.|many|TRBJ2-5|TRBV24-1
TGTGCCACCAGTGACTCTGGGGGCCAAGAGACCCAGTACTTC
CATSDSGGQETQYF
>.|.|TRBJ2-5|TRBV5-1
TGCGCCAGCAGCTTGGATGGAGCAGAGACCCAGTACTTC
CASSLDGAETQYF
>.|.|TRBJ2-5|TRBV6-1
TGTGCCAGCAGTGAAAACCCACAGGGGAGGCAAGAGACCCAGTACTTC
CASSENPQGRQETQYF
>.|few|TRBJ1-5|TRBV30
TGTGCCTGGAGCTCCGGGACATATAGCAATCAGCCCCAGCATTTT
CAWSSGTYSNQPQHF
>TRBD1|.|TRBJ1-2|TRBV12-3/TRBV12-4
TGTGCCAGCAGTTTAGGTGCCCACAGGGGGAACTATGGCTACACCTTC
CASSLGAHRGNYGYTF
>TRBD2|many|TRBJ2-1|TRBV3-1
TGTGCCAGCAGACCCTGGGGAGGGAATGAGCAGTTCTTC
CASRPWGGNEQFF
>.|.|TRBJ2-7|TRBV9
TGTGCCAGCAGTAGAGGGGGACTCGTGGGGGACGAGCAGTACTTC
CASSRGGLVGDEQYF
>.|many|TRBJ2-3|TRBV5-1
TGCGCCAGCAGCTTCGGAGGCATGGATACGCAGTATTTT
CASSFGGMDTQYF
>.|.|TRBJ2-2|TRBV11-2
TGTGCCAGCAGCTTCGGGCCTATCGGCTACACCGGGGAGCTGTTTTTT
CASSFGPIGYTGELFF